The sequence of this T cell receptor beta chain was determined in a study of blood T cells in healthy people across ages. As for the study in general: Template switching retrieved approximately one barcoded beta molecule for each two T cells. Study observations and caveats: There was a strong correlation between TCR beta diversity and naive T cell percentage. Calculation of diversity from one million T cells yielded estimates considered to be underestimates. PBMCs that were unsorted prevented a conclusive naive versus antigen-experienced comparison.

This clonotype was found a few times. What it recognizes is unknown. For the second PCR, which ran for roughly 6 to 12 cycles, a sample-barcoded 5' primer and a J-beta primer mix were used. Using its own MiXCR run on the 5' RACE reads, TCRdb lists one record per CDR3 protein. The sample carries some 1.5 million distinct CDR3 sequences, roughly 27% recorded once. This CDR3 comprises 14 residues. The germline V and J ends were trimmed by 2 bases and 2 bases, with 6 bases remaining between them. Specimen: blood. This chain connects TRBV12-3 or TRBV12-4 to TRBJ2-2; no clear D. The clonotype comes from a woman in her 30s in good health. This chain's CDR3 is CASSLKGNTGELFF. The CDR3 nucleotides are TGTGCCAGCAGTTTAAAGGGCAACACCGGGGAGCTGTTTTTT.